This T cell receptor (beta chain) appears in the sequencing data of a study of T cell repertoires in ileal Crohn's disease. Study-level background: About half received postoperative treatment, about a dozen with thiopurines and approximately 19 anti-TNF. The M6 sample came from neoterminal ileum during colonoscopy after surgery. Notes on the study in general: Endoscopic recurrence occurred in every patient whose clonality exceeded 26.8%.

Indicated time point: neoterminal ileum biopsy at postoperative endoscopy, about 6 months after surgery. Generated by immunoSEQ multiplex PCR, the TCRdb table keeps only in-frame clones and is missing some. The sample records about 440 clones, about 87% being singletons. Turning to this clone: Its antigen is undetermined.

The clonotype comes from an adult with Crohn's disease. The specimen was ileal tissue.

The CDR3 region is CASSPDSSSYNEQFF. The CDR3 bases are TGTGCCAGCAGCCCCGACTCGAGCTCCTACAATGAGCAGTTCTTC. The chain links TRBV14 to TRBJ2-1, with no clear D. The CDR3 runs 15 residues. V was clipped by 4 bases and J by 0 bases, with 10 bases between them. The germline CDR1 and CDR2 sequences are SGHDN and FVKESK.